Listed below are T cell receptor beta chains from one sample, sequenced in a study of shared clonotypes between healthy human individuals. Libraries were prepared by immunoSEQ multiplex PCR; TCRdb keeps only in-frame clonotypes and omits some of them. The table has around 2.5 million clones, more than 85% seen once; the top ten hold about 0.38%. The specimen sequenced was naive CD4+ T cells from PBMCs. These receptors all stem from a man younger than 35 in good health. Some clones in this sample may be carry-over from other donors' samples. Both conserved end residues are part of each CDR3. Each record gives: V gene, J gene, CDR3 protein.

v_call: TRBV19; j_call: TRBJ2-6; cdr3_aa: CASSMERGRISGANVLTF
v_call: TRBV21-1; j_call: TRBJ1-1; cdr3_aa: CASSKDARALFAAFF
v_call: TRBV5-1; j_call: TRBJ2-7; cdr3_aa: CASSPRTGRYEQYF
v_call: TRBV29-1; j_call: TRBJ1-4; cdr3_aa: CSSSATGVDRPATNEKLFF
v_call: TRBV5-4; j_call: TRBJ2-7; cdr3_aa: CASSQLAGDGEQYF
v_call: TRBV7-9; j_call: TRBJ1-5; cdr3_aa: CASSLGDRVNQPQHF
v_call: TRBV5-1; j_call: TRBJ2-7; cdr3_aa: CASSWGGTSGASYEQYF
v_call: TRBV19; j_call: TRBJ2-7; cdr3_aa: CARGTVSSYEQYF
v_call: TRBV18; j_call: TRBJ2-5; cdr3_aa: CASSPLPGGETQYF
v_call: TRBV18; j_call: TRBJ2-6; cdr3_aa: CASSNLGGTGANVLTF
v_call: TRBV28; j_call: TRBJ2-1; cdr3_aa: CASSLDRGAYNEQFF
v_call: TRBV6-5; j_call: TRBJ2-1; cdr3_aa: CASSPGSSYNEQFF
v_call: TRBV28; j_call: TRBJ2-5; cdr3_aa: CASSFSWDAAETQYF
v_call: TRBV5-1; j_call: TRBJ2-5; cdr3_aa: CASSLAGREETQYF
v_call: TRBV6-6; j_call: TRBJ1-5; cdr3_aa: CASSYSSQDQPQHF
v_call: TRBV28; j_call: TRBJ1-2; cdr3_aa: CASSLRTPYYGYTF
v_call: TRBV14; j_call: TRBJ2-1; cdr3_aa: CASSHDSNEQFF
v_call: TRBV5-4; j_call: TRBJ1-1; cdr3_aa: CASSLGQGMNTEAFF
v_call: TRBV27; j_call: TRBJ2-2; cdr3_aa: CASKAGGTNTGELFF
v_call: TRBV28; j_call: TRBJ2-5; cdr3_aa: CASSPFNRDRRRETQYF
v_call: TRBV5-1; j_call: TRBJ2-1; cdr3_aa: CASSLVPSGGYNEQFF
v_call: TRBV28; j_call: TRBJ2-1; cdr3_aa: CASSTLTSGRSLYPFYNEQFF
v_call: TRBV6-1; j_call: TRBJ2-2; cdr3_aa: CASSGGTGVSGNTGELFF
v_call: TRBV25-1; j_call: TRBJ2-4; cdr3_aa: CASSEWGSNRIQYF
v_call: TRBV21-1; j_call: TRBJ1-6; cdr3_aa: CASSKESPLHF
v_call: TRBV9; j_call: TRBJ1-4; cdr3_aa: CASSVGGGEKLFF
v_call: TRBV7-8; j_call: TRBJ2-4; cdr3_aa: CASSLDWGAWNIQYF
v_call: TRBV11-2; j_call: TRBJ2-5; cdr3_aa: CASSLDGSKGETQYF
v_call: TRBV6-5; j_call: TRBJ2-7; cdr3_aa: CASRIGTSAVYEQYF
v_call: TRBV6-5; j_call: TRBJ1-1; cdr3_aa: CASSYRGGQASIRAFF
v_call: TRBV4-1; j_call: TRBJ1-1; cdr3_aa: CASRSWAANTEAFF
v_call: TRBV28; j_call: TRBJ2-7; cdr3_aa: CASREIGSPQYF
v_call: TRBV6-1; j_call: TRBJ2-4; cdr3_aa: CASSERQVGNIQYF
v_call: TRBV6-1; j_call: TRBJ2-7; cdr3_aa: CASSDREGLRRPYEQYF
v_call: TRBV5-1; j_call: TRBJ1-2; cdr3_aa: CASSYAPGSGGYTF
v_call: TRBV6-5; j_call: TRBJ1-5; cdr3_aa: CASSYLGGANQPQHF